This T cell receptor (beta chain) was found in a study of regulatory T cells in long-lasting Graves disease. Overall study: Graves' patients with a new diagnosis had received antithyroid drugs under 3 months.

Time point: newly diagnosed GD, antithyroid drugs for less than 3 months. From RNA extracted from PBMCs, the TCR library was made. American Thyroid Association guidelines were used to diagnose Graves' disease. At least ten counts were recorded for this clonotype. Its antigen is as yet unknown. The ends were cut back, 0 bases at V and 6 bases at J, with 17 bases in the middle. This CDR3 is 16 amino acids long. CDR1 is SGHKS and CDR2 is YYEKEE in the germline V gene (reference sequence). Investigators prepared the TCR beta libraries by applying iRepertoire HTBI primers and Arm-PCR of CDR3 regions. Each CDR3 protein gets one entry after TCRdb re-called the multiplex PCR reads with MiXCR. The table has about 380,000 distinct CDR3 sequences, around a sixth seen once. General study results and limits: Persistent patients had a count of shared public clonotypes (around 2,500) that exceeded that of new patients (about 970). Newly diagnosed disease favored TRBV20-1 and TRBJ2-1 over persistent disease.

The receptor's source is a female donor with Graves disease. The rearrangement uses TRBV5-5 and TRBJ2-3; weak D call: TRBD2 (5 bases). The starting material was peripheral blood mononuclear cells (PBMCs), obtained at new diagnosis, from a patient treated with antithyroid drugs. In DNA form, the CDR3 reads TGTGCCAGCAGCTTGGGTCGGGGTCCCTCGGAGGATACGCAGTATTTT. This encodes CASSLGRGPSEDTQYF.